One and the same sample provided the 21 T cell receptor beta chains below, sequenced in a study of T-cell memory formation after mild COVID-19. TCRdb passed the 5' RACE reads through MiXCR, listing each CDR3 protein once. The profile shows a few hundred thousand distinct CDR3 sequences, about a sixth of them singletons. Sequenced input: PBMCs or a T cell subset sorted from them (not recorded which). These TCRs come from a man younger than 35 who had mild COVID-19 (a few samples of this study predate the infection). Cell type and time point are not known.

In this sample, this clonotype turned up once. The chain employs TRBV4-1 and TRBJ1-5; D not resolved. Germline CDR1 is MGHRA and CDR2 is YSYEKL. The CDR3 is 16 residues long. V dropped 0 bases and J dropped 6 bases, with 15 bases sitting between them. The CDR3 sequence is CASSQEVSAFGQPQHF. As DNA, the CDR3 is TGCGCCAGCAGCCAAGAAGTATCGGCCTTTGGTCAGCCCCAGCATTTT.

This clonotype was seen a handful of times. This chain links TRBV4-3 with TRBJ1-4; 7 positions agree with TRBD1. Germline values: CDR1 LGHNA, CDR2 YSLEER. V was pared by 4 bases and J by 5 bases, with 10 bases of the junction left unmatched. This CDR3 is 16 amino acids long. The CDR3 DNA sequence: TGCGCCAGCAGCCCCTGGATCGGGACAGCAAATGAAAAACTGTTTTTT. This encodes CASSPWIGTANEKLFF.

This clonotype has just a few counts. V is TRBV21-1 and J is TRBJ2-3; the D call in the table, TRBD2, was not verified against the DNA. TRBV21-1 is a recognized pseudogene. The CDR3 has 16 amino acids. DNA of the CDR3: TGTGCCAGCAGCATAGGGACTAGCGGAGACACAGATACGCAGTATTTT. It specifies CASSIGTSGDTDTQYF.

V is TRBV4-1 and J is TRBJ2-3, with a possible D match to TRBD2 (6 bases). Germline assignment: CDR1 MGHRA and CDR2 YSYEKL. This CDR3 is built from 16 residues. Trimming removed 0 bases from V and 4 bases from J, with 14 bases in between. This CDR3 is CASSQEPPPGADTQYF. In nucleotides, the CDR3 is TGCGCCAGCAGCCAAGAGCCCCCCCCGGGGGCAGATACGCAGTATTTT.

This clonotype has a handful of counts. This chain links TRBV15 with TRBJ2-7; D may be TRBD1 or TRBD2 (6 bases each). Per germline, CDR1 LNHNV and CDR2 YYDKDF (reference sequence). Trimming left V 0 bases short and J 2 bases short, with 8 bases between. This CDR3 region has 14 residues. The CDR3 reads CATSREGGPYEQYF. The CDR3 nucleotides read TGTGCCACCAGCAGAGAAGGGGGGCCCTACGAGCAGTACTTC. Drawing the rest from reference TRBV15 and TRBJ2-7, the complete variable domain is DAMVIQNPRYQVTQFGKPVTLSCSQTLNHNVMYWYQQKSSQAPKLLFHYYDKDFNNEADTPDNFQSRRPNTSFCFLDIRSPGLGDTAMYLCATSREGGPYEQYFGPGTRLTVT.

The chain links TRBV6-5 to TRBJ1-2; D may be TRBD1 (6 bases). From germline, CDR1 is MNHEY and CDR2 SVGAGI. The CDR3 length is 14 residues. V was trimmed by 4 bases and J by 1 base, leaving 10 bases between them. The CDR3 sequence: CASSSTGNNYGYTF. The CDR3 nucleotides are TGTGCCAGCAGTTCCACAGGGAATAACTATGGCTACACCTTC.

The chain employs TRBV9 and TRBJ2-7; the D gene is possibly TRBD1 (6 bases). Germline V gives CDR1 SGDLS, CDR2 YYNGEE. The ends were cut back, 0 bases at V and 2 bases at J, with 9 bases in the middle. This CDR3 contains 14 residues. This CDR3 reads CASSVAAGAYEQYF. Written as DNA, the CDR3 is TGTGCCAGCAGCGTAGCGGCAGGGGCCTACGAGCAGTACTTC.

This clonotype was detected only a few times. The chain uses TRBV6-2 or TRBV6-3 and TRBJ2-1; the D is unclear. V lost 7 bases and J lost 9, with 13 bases in between. The CDR3 extends over 12 amino acids. Germline CDR1 reads MNHEY; CDR2 reads SVGEGT. The CDR3 spells CASTDQFVEQFF. The CDR3 nucleotides read TGTGCCAGCACTGACCAATTTGTTGAGCAGTTCTTC.

The rearrangement joins TRBV20-1 to TRBJ2-1; D gene unclear. Germline loops: CDR1 DFQATT, CDR2 SNEGSKA (reference sequence). This CDR3 has 13 residues. Trimming pared 3 bases from V and 0 bases from J, leaving 6 bases between. CDR3 residues: CSASWRSYNEQFF. The CDR3 DNA reads TGCAGTGCTAGCTGGCGCTCCTACAATGAGCAGTTCTTC.

This clonotype has a handful of counts. The chain carries TRBV11-2 and TRBJ2-3; 7 bases match TRBD2. The CDR3 sequence is 13 residues long. Trimming cost V 8 bases and J 0 bases; bases outside gene matches: 2. Germline CDR1 is SGHAT and CDR2 is FQNNGV. CDR3 protein: CASGSGSTDTQYF. DNA for the CDR3: TGTGCCAGCGGTAGCGGGAGCACAGATACGCAGTATTTT.

The V gene is TRBV7-2, the J gene TRBJ1-1; no definite D call. The germline V gene has CDR1 SGHTA and CDR2 FQGNSA. Trimming pared 0 bases from V and 3 bases from J, leaving 11 bases between. This CDR3 region has 15 residues. The DNA for the CDR3 is TGTGCCAGCAGCTTAGCCCAGGTGGGTGACACTGAAGCTTTCTTT. Its translation is CASSLAQVGDTEAFF.

The chain employs TRBV12-3 or TRBV12-4 and TRBJ2-7; perhaps TRBD1 as D (5 bases). The CDR3 consists of 13 residues. The V end was cut by 3 bases, the J end by 7 bases, with 13 bases between. In DNA, the CDR3 is TGTGCCAGCAGTTTTATCCAGGGTATGGAGCAGTACGTC. Translating it yields CASSFIQGMEQYV.

This clonotype has more than one count but fewer than ten. This sequence joins TRBV4-2 and TRBJ1-3; D perhaps matches TRBD1 (5 bases). The germline gives CDR1 LGHNA, CDR2 YNFKEQ. Trimming stripped 3 bases from V and 0 bases from J, with 9 bases between. There are 15 residues in the CDR3. The CDR3 spells CASSQGLLSGNTIYF. The CDR3 nucleotides read TGTGCCAGCAGCCAGGGACTTCTCTCTGGAAACACCATATATTTT.

This clonotype was counted a few times. The rearrangement links TRBV18 to TRBJ2-4; no definite D call. Germline CDR1 is KGHSH and CDR2 is LQKENI. The V end was cut by 3 bases, the J end by 5 bases, with 11 bases between. The CDR3 length is 14 residues. CDR3 sequence reads: CASSPGSGENIQYF. The CDR3 DNA sequence: TGTGCCAGCTCACCGGGGTCAGGCGAAAACATTCAGTACTTC.

CDR3 DNA sequence: TGCGCCAGCAGTCAATCGTCTAACTCCTACAATGAGCAGTTCTTC. Amino acid sequence: CASSQSSNSYNEQFF. The chain employs TRBV23-1 and TRBJ2-1, with no clear D. TRBV23-1 is labeled an ORF, and its function is uncertain. The CDR3 length is 15 residues. Trimming cost V 0 bases and J 0 bases, with 6 bases left between them.

The chain joins TRBV5-6 to TRBJ2-4; TRBD1 matches 10 bases. V gave up 0 bases and J gave up 9 bases; unmatched junction bases: 0. Germline V CDR1 and CDR2: SGHDT, YYEEEE. The CDR3 is 13 residues long. CDR3 protein: CASSLGDRGIQYF. The DNA of the CDR3 is TGTGCCAGCAGCTTGGGGGACAGGGGCATTCAGTACTTC. The variable domain in full, completed from reference TRBV5-6 and TRBJ2-4, reads DAGVTQSPTHLIKTRGQQVTLRCSPKSGHDTVSWYQQALGQGPQFIFQYYEEEERQRGNFPDRFSGHQFPNYSSELNVNALLLGDSALYLCASSLGDRGIQYFGAGTRLSVL.

The chain combines TRBV7-6 with TRBJ2-3; unclear D gene. With 1 base removed from V and 3 bases from J, the gap between germline ends came to 8 bases. This CDR3 is built from 14 residues. Germline V gene lookup returns CDR1 SGHVS and CDR2 FNYEAQ. CDR3 bases: TGTGCCAGCAGCTTAGAAGGCAGAACAGATACGCAGTATTTT. Amino acids: CASSLEGRTDTQYF.

The rearrangement uses TRBV4-3 and TRBJ2-3; unclear D gene. In germline, CDR1 is LGHNA, CDR2 YSLEER. The CDR3 has 15 amino acids. Trimming left V 4 bases short and J 2 bases short, with 13 bases between. As DNA, the CDR3 is TGCGCCAGCAGCCCCGCCGGGCCTACCACAGATACGCAGTATTTT. Its translation: CASSPAGPTTDTQYF.

This chain joins TRBV15 and TRBJ2-3; a possible D gene is TRBD1 (5 bases). V shed 3 bases and J shed 11 bases, with 18 bases lying between them. This CDR3 is built from 14 residues. From germline, CDR1 is LNHNV and CDR2 YYDKDF (reference sequence). Here the CDR3 DNA reads TGTGCCACCAGCAGTGGGGCTTTCAAAACGGAGCAGTATTTT. Translation gives CATSSGAFKTEQYF.

This clonotype was picked up a small number of times. The rearrangement uses TRBV3-1 and TRBJ1-5; D gene unclear. Germline V gene data show CDR1 as LGHDT and CDR2 as YNNKEL (reference sequence). The CDR3 is 14 amino acids. Trimming removed 3 bases from V and 2 bases from J, with 8 bases in between. The CDR3 DNA sequence: TGTGCCAGCAGCCATGGGCAGGGCAATCAGCCCCAGCATTTT. Encoded protein: CASSHGQGNQPQHF.

CDR3 sequence reads: CASSHYTGSYEQYV. CDR3 DNA sequence: TGTGCCAGCAGCCACTATACAGGGTCCTACGAGCAGTACGTC. The chain links TRBV11-2 to TRBJ2-7, with D perhaps TRBD1 (6 bases). Trimming stripped 5 bases from V and 1 base from J, with 12 bases between. CDR1 is SGHAT, CDR2 FQNNGV, per germline. The CDR3 is made up of 14 amino acids.